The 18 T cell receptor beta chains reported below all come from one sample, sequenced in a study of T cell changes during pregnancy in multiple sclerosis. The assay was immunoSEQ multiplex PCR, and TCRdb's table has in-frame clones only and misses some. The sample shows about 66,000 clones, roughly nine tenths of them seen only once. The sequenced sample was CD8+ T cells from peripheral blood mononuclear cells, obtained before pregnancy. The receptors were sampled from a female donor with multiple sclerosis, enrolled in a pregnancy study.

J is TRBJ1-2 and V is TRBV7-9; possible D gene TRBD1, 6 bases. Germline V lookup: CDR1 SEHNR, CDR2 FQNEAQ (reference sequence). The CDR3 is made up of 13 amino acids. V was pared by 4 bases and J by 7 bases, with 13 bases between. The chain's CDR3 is CASSSEGVSGYTF. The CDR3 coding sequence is TGTGCCAGCAGCTCCGAGGGGGTTTCTGGCTACACCTTC.

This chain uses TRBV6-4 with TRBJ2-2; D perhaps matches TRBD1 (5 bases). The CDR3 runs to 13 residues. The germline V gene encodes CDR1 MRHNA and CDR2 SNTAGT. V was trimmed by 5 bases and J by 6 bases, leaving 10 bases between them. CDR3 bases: TGTGCCAGCAGTTCGGACATCGCCGGGGAGCTGTTTTTT. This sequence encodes CASSSDIAGELFF.

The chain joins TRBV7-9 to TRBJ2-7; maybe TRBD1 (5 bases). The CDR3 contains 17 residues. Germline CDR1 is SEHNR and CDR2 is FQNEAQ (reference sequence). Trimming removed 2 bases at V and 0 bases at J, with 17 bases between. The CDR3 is CASSLTFGAESSYEQYF. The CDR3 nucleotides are TGTGCCAGCAGCTTAACGTTTGGGGCTGAGAGCTCCTACGAGCAGTACTTC.

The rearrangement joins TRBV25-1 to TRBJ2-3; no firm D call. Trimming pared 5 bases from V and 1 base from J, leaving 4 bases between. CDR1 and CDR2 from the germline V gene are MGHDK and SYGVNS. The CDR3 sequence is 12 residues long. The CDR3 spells CASSPGTDTQYF. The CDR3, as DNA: TGTGCCAGCAGTCCCGGCACAGATACGCAGTATTTT.

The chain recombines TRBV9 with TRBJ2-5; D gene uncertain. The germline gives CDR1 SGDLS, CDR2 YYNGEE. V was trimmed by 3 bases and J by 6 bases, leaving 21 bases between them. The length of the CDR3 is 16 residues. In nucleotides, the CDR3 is TGTGCCAGCAGCGGACTGCGGCCGGGTGATAGCCAGACCCAGTACTTC. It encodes CASSGLRPGDSQTQYF.

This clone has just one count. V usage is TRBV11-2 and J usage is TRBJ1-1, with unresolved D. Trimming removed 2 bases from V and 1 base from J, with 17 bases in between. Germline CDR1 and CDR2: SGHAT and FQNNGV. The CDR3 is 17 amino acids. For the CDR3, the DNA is TGTGCCAGCAGCTTATGGAGGGTGGGTGGGTGGAACACTGAAGCTTTCTTT. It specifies CASSLWRVGGWNTEAFF.

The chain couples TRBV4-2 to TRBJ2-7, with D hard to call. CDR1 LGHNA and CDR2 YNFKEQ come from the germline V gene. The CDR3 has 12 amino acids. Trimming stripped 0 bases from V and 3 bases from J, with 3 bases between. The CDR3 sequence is CASSQDSYEQYF. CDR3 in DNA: TGTGCCAGCAGCCAAGACAGCTACGAGCAGTACTTC.

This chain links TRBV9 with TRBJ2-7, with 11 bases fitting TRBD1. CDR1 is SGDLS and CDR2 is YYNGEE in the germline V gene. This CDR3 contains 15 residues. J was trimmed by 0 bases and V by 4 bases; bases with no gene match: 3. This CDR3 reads CASSSGTGGSYEQYF. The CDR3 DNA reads TGTGCCAGCAGCTCGGGGACAGGGGGCTCCTACGAGCAGTACTTC.

CDR3 DNA: TGTGCCAGCAGTGACTCTCCTAGCGGGGGTTACAATGAGCAGTTCTTC. It is translated as CASSDSPSGGYNEQFF. The chain employs TRBV6-4 and TRBJ2-1; 10 bases agree with TRBD2. This CDR3 has 16 residues. CDR1 is MRHNA, CDR2 SNTAGT, per germline. V was clipped by 0 bases and J by 4 bases; unmatched bases: 3.

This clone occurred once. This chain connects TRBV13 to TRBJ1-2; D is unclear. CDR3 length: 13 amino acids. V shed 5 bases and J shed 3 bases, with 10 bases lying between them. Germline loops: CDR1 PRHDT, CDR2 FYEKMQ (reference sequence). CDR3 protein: CASSRTEDYGYTF. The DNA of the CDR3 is TGTGCCAGCAGCCGAACAGAAGACTATGGCTACACCTTC.

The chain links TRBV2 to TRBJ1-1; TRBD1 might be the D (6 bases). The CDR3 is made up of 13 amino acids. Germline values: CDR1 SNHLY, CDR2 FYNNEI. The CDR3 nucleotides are TGTGTAGCCAGGGGCTACGGGAACACTGAAGCTTTCTTT. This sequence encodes CVARGYGNTEAFF.

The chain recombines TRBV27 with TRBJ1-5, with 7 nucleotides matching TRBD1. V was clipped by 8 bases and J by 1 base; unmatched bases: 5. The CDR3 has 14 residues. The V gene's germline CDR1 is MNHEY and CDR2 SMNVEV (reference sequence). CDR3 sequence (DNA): TGTGCCAGCCAAGGGGGCGGGAGCAATCAGCCCCAGCATTTT. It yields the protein CASQGGGSNQPQHF.

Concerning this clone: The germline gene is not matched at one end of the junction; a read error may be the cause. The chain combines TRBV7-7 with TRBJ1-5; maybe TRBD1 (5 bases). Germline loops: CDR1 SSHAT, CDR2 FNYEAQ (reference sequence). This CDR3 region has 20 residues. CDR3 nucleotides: TGTGCTAGCAGCTTCGGGCCCCTCGACAGCAACAATTATAGCAATCAGCCCCAGCATTTT. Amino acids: CASSFGPLDSNNYSNQPQHF.

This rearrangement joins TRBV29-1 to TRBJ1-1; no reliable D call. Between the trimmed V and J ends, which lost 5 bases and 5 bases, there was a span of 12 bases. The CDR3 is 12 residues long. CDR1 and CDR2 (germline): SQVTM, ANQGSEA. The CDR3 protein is CSVYGTQTEAFF. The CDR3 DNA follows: TGCAGCGTTTATGGCACCCAGACTGAAGCTTTCTTT.

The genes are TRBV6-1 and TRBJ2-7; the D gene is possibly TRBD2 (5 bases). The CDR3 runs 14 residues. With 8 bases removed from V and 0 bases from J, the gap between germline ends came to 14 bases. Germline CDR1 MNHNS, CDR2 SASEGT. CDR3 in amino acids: CASRAVEDSYEQYF. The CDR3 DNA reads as TGTGCCAGCCGGGCCGTGGAGGACTCCTACGAGCAGTACTTC.

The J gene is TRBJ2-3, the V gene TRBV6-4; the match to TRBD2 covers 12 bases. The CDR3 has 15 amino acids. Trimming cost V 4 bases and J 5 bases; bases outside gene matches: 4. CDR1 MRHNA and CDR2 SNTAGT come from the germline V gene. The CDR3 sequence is CASSVTSGGRDTQYF. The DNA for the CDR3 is TGTGCCAGCAGTGTAACTAGCGGGGGGAGAGATACGCAGTATTTT.

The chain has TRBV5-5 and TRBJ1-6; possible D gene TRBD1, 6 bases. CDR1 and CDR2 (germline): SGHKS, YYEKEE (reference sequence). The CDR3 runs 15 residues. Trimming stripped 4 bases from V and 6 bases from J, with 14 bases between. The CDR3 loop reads CASSPARTANSPLHF. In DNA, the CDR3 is TGTGCCAGCAGCCCGGCCAGGACAGCTAATTCACCCCTCCACTTT. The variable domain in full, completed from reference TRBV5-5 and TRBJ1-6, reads DAGVTQSPTHLIKTRGQQVTLRCSPISGHKSVSWYQQVLGQGPQFIFQYYEKEERGRGNFPDRFSARQFPNYSSELNVNALLLGDSALYLCASSPARTANSPLHFGNGTRLTVT.

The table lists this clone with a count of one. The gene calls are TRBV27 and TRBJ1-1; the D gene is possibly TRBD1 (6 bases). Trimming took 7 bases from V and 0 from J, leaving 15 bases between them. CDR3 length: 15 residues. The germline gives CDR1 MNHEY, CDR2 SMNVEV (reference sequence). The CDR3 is CASTGQGALNTEAFF. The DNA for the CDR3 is TGTGCCAGCACGGGACAAGGGGCACTGAACACTGAAGCTTTCTTT.